These 28 T cell receptor beta chains share one sample of origin, sequenced in a study of cytomegalovirus exposure and HLA in healthy donors. PCR used 60 Vbeta primers and 13 Jbeta primers. Here immunoSEQ multiplex PCR was the method, and the copy in TCRdb shows in-frame clones only, minus some. This table has around 200,000 clones, roughly 84% appearing once. The specimen sequenced was PBMCs. These receptors came from a girl aged 2-15 years in good health and CMV-seropositive.

V usage is TRBV5-1 and J usage is TRBJ2-7; perhaps TRBD2 as D (5 bases). This CDR3 has 14 residues. Trimming left V 0 bases short and J 0 bases short, with 7 bases between. Per the germline V gene, CDR1 is SGHRS and CDR2 is YFSETQ. The CDR3 here is CASSLVGDSYEQYF. The CDR3 nucleotides are TGCGCCAGCAGCTTGGTCGGGGACTCCTACGAGCAGTACTTC.

The gene calls are TRBV21-1 and TRBJ1-1; the table's D call, TRBD1, was not checked against the DNA. TRBV21-1 is described as a pseudogene. This CDR3 is 14 amino acids long. CDR3 DNA sequence: TGTGCCAGCAGCAGAACAGGCCTTTACACTGAAGCTTTCTTT. This encodes CASSRTGLYTEAFF.

The table lists this clone with a few counts. V is TRBV30 and J is TRBJ2-7; TRBD1 aligns across 10 bases. The CDR3 loop spans 15 amino acids. The J segment lost 3 bases and the V segment lost 2 bases, leaving 7 bases of the junction unmatched. Looked up from germline, CDR1 is GTSNPN and CDR2 is SVGIG (reference sequence). The CDR3 loop is CAWSPGQGVIYEQYF. CDR3 coding DNA: TGTGCCTGGAGTCCAGGACAGGGGGTTATCTACGAGCAGTACTTC.

The rearrangement uses TRBV12-5 and TRBJ1-5, with 7 nucleotides matching TRBD1. The CDR3 covers 15 residues. With V trimmed by 5 bases and J by 2 bases, 6 bases remained unmatched. Germline values: CDR1 LGHNT, CDR2 FRNRAP. Written as DNA, the CDR3 is TGTGCTAGTGGTGCGAATGACAGGGGCAATCAGCCCCAGCATTTT. Protein: CASGANDRGNQPQHF.

The rearrangement uses TRBV5-1 and TRBJ1-4; 9 positions match TRBD1. CDR1 is SGHRS, CDR2 YFSETQ, per germline. Trimming cost V 2 bases and J 8 bases; bases outside gene matches: 7. The CDR3 is 15 residues long. This CDR3 reads CASSLQGAREEKLFF. In DNA, the CDR3 is TGCGCCAGCAGCTTACAGGGGGCACGAGAGGAAAAACTGTTTTTT.

This clone was seen more than once but under ten times. This chain uses TRBV25-1 with TRBJ1-1; D remains unclear. V was cut by 3 bases and J by 4 bases, with 12 bases left in between. The CDR3 totals 14 residues. The germline V gene has CDR1 MGHDK and CDR2 SYGVNS. The CDR3 region is CASSDSARVTEAFF. The CDR3 DNA sequence: TGTGCCAGCAGTGACTCGGCGAGGGTCACTGAAGCTTTCTTT.

Details on this clone: Germline and junction disagree at one end, which may indicate a read error. This chain connects TRBV7-7 to TRBJ2-5; D is unresolved. Per the germline V gene, CDR1 is SSHAT and CDR2 is FNYEAQ (reference sequence). The CDR3 runs 15 residues. Written as DNA, the CDR3 is TGTGCTAGCAGCTTAGAGATAGACTCGAGCGAGACCCAGTACTTC. It yields the protein CASSLEIDSSETQYF.

The V and J genes are TRBV29-1 and TRBJ2-4, with 9 bases fitting TRBD1. There are 17 residues in the CDR3. Germline V gene data show CDR1 as SQVTM and CDR2 as ANQGSEA. The V segment lost 3 bases and the J segment 2 bases; nucleotides outside the gene matches: 11. DNA for the CDR3: TGCAGCGTTGAGATATACAGGGGGCCTGGTACCAAAAACATTCAGTACTTC. The encoded protein is CSVEIYRGPGTKNIQYF.

This clone was counted between two and nine times. The chain carries TRBV9 and TRBJ2-2; the match to TRBD2 covers 10 bases. V was clipped by 1 base and J by 3 bases; unmatched bases: 0. Per the germline V gene, CDR1 is SGDLS and CDR2 is YYNGEE. This CDR3 is built from 15 residues. The CDR3 here is CASSVTSGDTGELFF. In DNA, the CDR3 is TGTGCCAGCAGCGTAACTAGCGGGGACACCGGGGAGCTGTTTTTT.

The chain recombines TRBV7-8 with TRBJ1-3, with D perhaps TRBD1 (5 bases). Per the germline V gene, CDR1 is SGHVS and CDR2 is FQNEAQ. This CDR3 contains 15 residues. V was cut by 5 bases and J by 4 bases, with 15 bases left in between. The CDR3 coding sequence is TGTGCCAGCAGCCCACTGTCTGGGGCCGGAAACACCATATATTTT. As protein: CASSPLSGAGNTIYF.

The chain couples TRBV5-4 to TRBJ2-7; D is possibly TRBD2 (6 bases). Germline V lookup: CDR1 SGHNT, CDR2 YYREEE (reference sequence). CDR3 length equals 14 residues. Between the trimmed V and J ends, which lost 4 bases and 0 bases, there was a span of 11 bases. CDR3 in amino acids: CASSKQRVSYEQYF. Written as DNA, the CDR3 is TGTGCCAGCAGCAAACAGCGGGTCTCCTACGAGCAGTACTTC.

This chain links TRBV19 with TRBJ2-3; TRBD1 is a possible D gene (6 bases). The length of the CDR3 is 13 residues. The V and J ends lost 7 bases and 5 bases respectively, with 13 bases between them. Germline V CDR1 and CDR2: LNHDA, SQIVND (reference sequence). This chain's CDR3 is CASKQGLGDTQYF. In DNA, the CDR3 is TGTGCCAGTAAGCAGGGGTTAGGAGATACGCAGTATTTT.

This chain uses TRBV28 with TRBJ2-3; D is unresolved. The CDR3 runs 18 residues. Trimming removed 2 bases at V and 1 base at J, with 19 bases between. CDR1 and CDR2 from the germline V gene are MDHEN and SYDVKM. In DNA form, the CDR3 reads TGTGCCAGCAGTTTAAGGTTGGATTCGGCAGGTCGCACAGATACGCAGTATTTT. This gives the protein CASSLRLDSAGRTDTQYF.

The CDR3 bases are TGCGCCAGCAGCCCGTACACCGGGGAGCTGTTTTTT. As protein: CASSPYTGELFF. This chain connects TRBV4-1 to TRBJ2-2; D call uncertain. The CDR3 has 12 amino acids. The germline CDR1 and CDR2 sequences are MGHRA and YSYEKL. V was cut by 4 bases and J by 3 bases, with 3 bases left in between.

The V call is TRBV5-1, the J call TRBJ1-2, with unresolved D. V was pared by 4 bases and J by 3 bases, with 13 bases between. CDR1 is SGHRS, CDR2 YFSETQ, per germline. The length of the CDR3 is 14 residues. CDR3: CASSQRPEDYGYTF. The CDR3 DNA is TGCGCCAGCAGCCAAAGACCCGAGGACTATGGCTACACCTTC.

The V gene is TRBV5-6, the J gene TRBJ2-1, with D possibly TRBD2 on 6 matching bases. Per germline, CDR1 SGHDT and CDR2 YYEEEE. Trimming removed 5 bases at V and 9 bases at J, with 24 bases between. The CDR3 extends over 16 amino acids. As DNA, the CDR3 is TGTGCCAGCAGTTACGTACTCGGGAGCAGGAACGGTGAGCAGTTCTTC. Amino acids: CASSYVLGSRNGEQFF.

The genes are TRBV29-1 and TRBJ1-5; unclear D gene. The CDR3 has 13 residues. V lost 1 base and J 3 bases, leaving 7 bases between the germline ends. From germline, CDR1 is SQVTM and CDR2 ANQGSEA. The CDR3 sequence: CSVEAGINQPQHF. CDR3 coding DNA: TGCAGCGTTGAAGCCGGGATCAATCAGCCCCAGCATTTT. The full variable domain, its missing parts supplied by reference TRBV29-1 and TRBJ1-5, is SAVISQKPSRDICQRGTSLTIQCQVDSQVTMMFWYRQQPGQSLTLIATANQGSEATYESGFVIDKFPISRPNLTFSTLTVSNMSPEDSSIYLCSVEAGINQPQHFGDGTRLSIL.

This rearrangement joins TRBV28 to TRBJ2-2; 9 nucleotides line up with TRBD2. The J segment lost 2 bases and the V segment lost 4 bases, leaving 14 bases of the junction unmatched. Germline V gene lookup returns CDR1 MDHEN and CDR2 SYDVKM. This CDR3 comprises 19 residues. The CDR3 DNA is TGTGCCAGCAGTTCCCCAGGGTTGGCGGGAGGGCCTAACACCGGGGAGCTGTTTTTT. Encoded protein: CASSSPGLAGGPNTGELFF.

The chain combines TRBV7-8 with TRBJ2-5; 9 bases map to TRBD2. J was trimmed by 5 bases and V by 8 bases; bases with no gene match: 6. The CDR3 runs 13 residues. CDR1 and CDR2 from the germline V gene are SGHVS and FQNEAQ. CDR3: CASGLAGGETQYF. CDR3 nucleotides: TGTGCCAGCGGGCTGGCGGGAGGGGAGACCCAGTACTTC.

V usage is TRBV30 and J usage is TRBJ2-1; TRBD2 matches 11 bases. The CDR3 has 16 amino acids. Unmatched junction bases numbered 13, after V lost 8 bases and J lost 4 bases. The germline gives CDR1 GTSNPN, CDR2 SVGIG (reference sequence). The CDR3 DNA reads as TGTGCCACGACTAGCGGGGCGCGGGGGGGTTACAATGAGCAGTTCTTC. Amino acid sequence: CATTSGARGGYNEQFF.

This CDR3 is CASSVGQGTGSGAYEQYF. The CDR3 region has the DNA TGTGCCAGCAGTGTCGGACAGGGGACAGGATCGGGTGCCTACGAGCAGTACTTC. J is TRBJ2-7 and V is TRBV25-1; 9 nucleotides line up with TRBD1. Looked up from germline, CDR1 is MGHDK and CDR2 is SYGVNS. Losses at the gene ends were 4 bases for V and 2 bases for J; bases not matched to a gene: 15. The CDR3 has 18 residues.

Here the CDR3 DNA reads TGTGCCAGTAGTACGAACGGCCGGAGGGGCAACAATGAGCAGTTCTTC. Protein: CASSTNGRRGNNEQFF. The chain recombines TRBV19 with TRBJ2-1, with D tentatively TRBD2 (6 bases). The CDR3 sequence is 16 residues long. V was pared by 4 bases and J by 5 bases, with 18 bases between. Germline V lookup: CDR1 LNHDA, CDR2 SQIVND (reference sequence).

This rearrangement joins TRBV9 to TRBJ2-2, with 9 bases matching TRBD1. The CDR3 is made up of 15 amino acids. Germline trimming cut 1 base from V and 7 bases from J; bases unmatched to any gene: 5. Germline V gene lookup returns CDR1 SGDLS and CDR2 YYNGEE. CDR3 residues: CASSVRGQGDGELFF. Here the CDR3 DNA reads TGTGCCAGCAGCGTACGGGGACAGGGTGACGGGGAGCTGTTTTTT.

This clone was found once. The rearrangement links TRBV7-3 to TRBJ2-5, with D tentatively TRBD1 (6 bases). V was pared by 5 bases and J by 4 bases, with 17 bases between. Per the germline V gene, CDR1 is SGHTA and CDR2 is FQGTGA. This CDR3 comprises 15 residues. The CDR3 DNA sequence: TGTGCCAGCAGCCTGGTGGCAGGGGTGCTAGAGACCCAGTACTTC. Residues: CASSLVAGVLETQYF.

This clone was seen only a few times. This chain uses TRBV6-6 with TRBJ1-2; 7 bases are a match to TRBD1. This CDR3 has 14 amino acids. The junction had 5 bases not matched to a gene; V was cut back by 4 bases and J by 3 bases. CDR1 is MNHNY and CDR2 is SVGAGI in the germline V gene (reference sequence). DNA of the CDR3: TGTGCCAGCAGTTCCCTTGGACAGGACTATGGCTACACCTTC. Residues: CASSSLGQDYGYTF.

This chain links TRBV6-6 with TRBJ1-5; TRBD1 aligns across 8 bases. The V segment lost 7 bases and the J segment 6 bases; nucleotides outside the gene matches: 8. Germline V lookup: CDR1 MNHNY, CDR2 SVGAGI (reference sequence). The CDR3 is made up of 14 amino acids. In DNA form, the CDR3 reads TGTGCCAGCAAAGGACAGGGTGATTCTCAGCCCCAGCATTTT. The encoded protein is CASKGQGDSQPQHF.

The chain joins TRBV9 to TRBJ2-1, with 12 bases fitting TRBD2. This CDR3 has 19 amino acids. V was pared by 3 bases and J by 1 base, with 11 bases of the junction left unmatched. The V gene's germline CDR1 is SGDLS and CDR2 YYNGEE. The CDR3 region is CASSALGQGTSGSYNEQFF. The CDR3 nucleotides are TGTGCCAGCAGCGCACTGGGACAGGGGACTAGCGGGTCCTACAATGAGCAGTTCTTC.

The chain couples TRBV4-2 to TRBJ2-1, with a weak D call TRBD2 (5 bases). CDR3 length: 15 residues. The V and J ends lost 0 bases and 5 bases respectively, with 11 bases between them. Germline CDR1 LGHNA, CDR2 YNFKEQ. CDR3 in DNA: TGTGCCAGCAGCCAAGATCGTTTCGGGGACAATGAGCAGTTCTTC. Translating gives CASSQDRFGDNEQFF.